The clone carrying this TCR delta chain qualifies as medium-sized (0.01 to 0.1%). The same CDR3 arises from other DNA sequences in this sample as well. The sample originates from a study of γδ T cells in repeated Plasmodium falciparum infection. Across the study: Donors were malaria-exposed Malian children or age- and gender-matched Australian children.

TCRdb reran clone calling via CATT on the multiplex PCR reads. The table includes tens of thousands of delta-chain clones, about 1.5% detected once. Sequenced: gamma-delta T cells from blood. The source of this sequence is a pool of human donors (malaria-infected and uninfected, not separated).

CDR3 in amino acids: CALGELVFLLQGVYTDKLIF. The CDR3 nucleotides are TGTGCTCTTGGGGAGCTGGTTTTTTTGTTACAAGGGGTCTACACCGATAAACTCATCTTT. The chain links TRDV1 to TRDJ1; D is unresolved. Germline CDR1 reads TSWWSYY; CDR2 reads QGS. The CDR3 contains 20 residues. V was shortened by 3 bases and J by 0 bases, with 26 bases between the two germline ends.